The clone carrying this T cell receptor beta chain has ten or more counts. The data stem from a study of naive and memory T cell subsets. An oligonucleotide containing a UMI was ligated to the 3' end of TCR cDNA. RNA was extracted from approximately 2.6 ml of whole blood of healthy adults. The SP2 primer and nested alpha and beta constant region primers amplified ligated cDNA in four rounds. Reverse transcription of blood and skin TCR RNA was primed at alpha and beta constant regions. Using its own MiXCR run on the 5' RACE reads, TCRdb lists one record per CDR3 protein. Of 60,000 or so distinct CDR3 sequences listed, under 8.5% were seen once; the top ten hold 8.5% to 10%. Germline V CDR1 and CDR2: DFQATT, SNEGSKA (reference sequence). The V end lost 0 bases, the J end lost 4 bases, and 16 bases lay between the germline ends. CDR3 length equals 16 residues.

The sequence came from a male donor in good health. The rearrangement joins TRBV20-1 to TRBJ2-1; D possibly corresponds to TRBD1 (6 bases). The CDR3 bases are TGCAGTGCTAGAGATTTTGGGACAAACCCTTACAATGAGCAGTTCTTC. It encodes CSARDFGTNPYNEQFF.